This T cell receptor beta chain was found in a study of cytomegalovirus exposure and HLA in healthy donors. General study points: HLA-A and HLA-B allele assignments for most subjects were reportedly predicted accurately using TCR beta sequences. CMV antigen specificity of a few CMV-associated chains was confirmed in vitro. Among the sequence variants, a highly shared cluster was likely an artifact of sequencing.

A word on this clone: Its antigen is unknown.

The CDR3 covers 14 residues. Looked up from germline, CDR1 is SGHNT and CDR2 is YYREEE (reference sequence). Trimming took 4 bases from V and 6 from J, leaving 13 bases between them. Primers included in the PCR were 60 Vbeta and 13 Jbeta primers. The table came from immunoSEQ multiplex PCR; TCRdb's copy has only in-frame clones and leaves some out. The data hold under 200,000 clones, with 68% observed a single time. Sequenced input: PBMCs. V and J are TRBV5-4 and TRBJ2-2; tentatively, D is TRBD1 (6 bases). This sequence originates from a woman in her forties in good health and CMV-seropositive. CDR3 bases: TGTGCCAGCAGCCCTCGACAGGATGCCGGGGAGCTGTTTTTT. This codes for CASSPRQDAGELFF. The complete variable domain, with remaining parts taken from reference TRBV5-4 and TRBJ2-2, reads ETGVTQSPTHLIKTRGQQVTLRCSSQSGHNTVSWYQQALGQGPQFIFQYYREEENGRGNFPPRFSGLQFPNYSSELNVNALELDDSALYLCASSPRQDAGELFFGEGSRLTVL.